A selection of T cell receptor beta chains follows, all from one sample in a study of blood T cell repertoires in COVID-19. The table came from immunoSEQ multiplex PCR; TCRdb's copy has only in-frame clones and leaves some out. The sample contains 250,000 to 300,000 clones, 89% of which appear only once. Sequencing was carried out using peripheral blood. The receptors were sampled from a woman in her sixties with acute or convalescent COVID-19. Both conserved end residues are part of each CDR3. The D gene is left open where the match is weak. Clone size, where shown, is once, few, many, or a class for clones that have expanded.

- 16 - TRBJ1-1 TRBV7-9 TGTGCCAGCAGCCAGACCGAACGGCAGGGCGGCACTGAAGCTTTCTTT CASSQTERQGGTEAFF
TRBD1 14 - TRBJ1-2 TRBV28 TGTGCCAGCAGAACTGACAGGGTTCACTATGGCTACACCTTC CASRTDRVHYGYTF
TRBD1 18 - TRBJ2-7 TRBV28 TGTGCCAGCAGTTCCTTCTTCCCGACAGGGCCAATCGCCTACGAGCAGTACTTC CASSSFFPTGPIAYEQYF
TRBD1 13 - TRBJ1-2 TRBV7-3 TGTGCCAGCAGCTCCGGACAGGGTTTGACATACACCTTC CASSSGQGLTYTF
- 12 - TRBJ1-2 TRBV19 TGTGCCAGTAGTAGGACTCCAACGGGCTACACCTTC CASSRTPTGYTF
TRBD1 16 - TRBJ2-3 TRBV7-3 TGTGCCAGCAGCTTAACGTCAGGGGGCGGCACAGATACGCAGTATTTT CASSLTSGGGTDTQYF
TRBD1 15 few TRBJ1-5 TRBV6-5 TGTGCCAGCAAATTAGACAGGGTGAGCAATCAGCCCCAGCATTTT CASKLDRVSNQPQHF
- 13 - TRBJ1-1 TRBV4-1 TGCGCCAGCAGCCCGTGGGAGGGTACTGAAGCTTTCTTT CASSPWEGTEAFF
- 15 - TRBJ1-4 TRBV3-1/TRBV3-2 TGTGCCAGCAGCCTACGGGGGGCGGTGGGAGAAAAACTGTTTTTT CASSLRGAVGEKLFF
- 17 - TRBJ2-7 TRBV7-9 TGTGCCAGCAGCTTAAGAGTCGGGCTAGCGCTGTCCTACGAGCAGTACTTC CASSLRVGLALSYEQYF
- 12 - TRBJ2-7 TRBV10-3 TGTGCCATCAGTGGCGACTCCTACGAGCAGTACTTC CAISGDSYEQYF
- 14 - TRBJ2-5 TRBV7-9 TGTGCCAGCAGCGTACGCGTGGGCCCAGAGACCCAGTACTTC CASSVRVGPETQYF
- 15 - TRBJ2-7 TRBV9 TGTGCCAGCAGCGTAAATTATGGCACCTTCTACGAGCAGTACTTC CASSVNYGTFYEQYF
TRBD2 14 - TRBJ2-7 TRBV5-4 TGTGCCAGCAGCCCGGGACTAGCCTCCTACGAGCAGTACTTC CASSPGLASYEQYF
TRBD1 16 once TRBJ2-7 TRBV19 TGTGCCAGTAGTAGAACCGGGACAGGGGGCATGTACGAGCAGTACTTC CASSRTGTGGMYEQYF
- 16 once TRBJ2-3 TRBV4-1 TGCGCCAGCAGCCAAGTAGGTCTGTCGGGAGTGGATACGCAGTATTTT CASSQVGLSGVDTQYF
- 14 - TRBJ2-5 TRBV5-1 TGCGCCAGCAGCTATGGACAGTTCCAAGAGACCCAGTACTTC CASSYGQFQETQYF
TRBD1 16 once TRBJ1-1 TRBV5-1 TGCGCCAGCAGCTCCGACAGACAGGGGGCGAGGACTGAAGCTTTCTTT CASSSDRQGARTEAFF
- 16 - TRBJ2-1 TRBV5-1 TGCGCCAGCAGCCATGGACTGTCTTTAGGCTACAATGAGCAGTTCTTC CASSHGLSLGYNEQFF
- 15 - TRBJ1-2 TRBV12-5 TGTGCTAGTGGTCTACCGACCCACAGGGAGGGAGACTACACCTTC CASGLPTHREGDYTF
- 14 - TRBJ1-2 TRBV5-1 TGCGCCAGCAGCTTGGCGCAGGGGTCCTATGGCTACACCTTC CASSLAQGSYGYTF
TRBD1 15 - TRBJ2-7 TRBV3-1/TRBV3-2 TGTGCCAGCACATTCGGGACAGGGGACCCCTACGAGCAGTACTTC CASTFGTGDPYEQYF